Listed here are 5 T cell receptor beta chains from one sample, sequenced in a study of T cell responses to AZD1222 COVID-19 vaccine (dated by TCRdb to the early 2020s). In the paper's terms, the time point label means: baseline before first vaccination. The sample's treatment or condition, from its label and the paper: meningococcal conjugate vaccine given as trial control. The library was prepared using the immunoSEQ multiplex PCR assay. TCRdb re-hosts the immuneACCESS table, in-frame sequences only. Its copies lack some clones; in the studies checked, an unresolved V gene accounts for under half of them, and the cause for the rest is not known. This sample lists 120,000 to 150,000 clones; roughly four fifths were detected once. About 3.8% of the sample is held by the ten biggest clonotypes. The sequences come from peripheral blood, collected on day 0 of MenACWY control vaccination. The origin of the receptors is an adult in good health.

The CDR3 bases are TGCGCCAGCAGGCTCGTCAGCGAATCTGGAAACACCATATATTTT. This translates into CASRLVSESGNTIYF. V gene TRBV5-1 combines with J gene TRBJ1-3; no definite D call. This CDR3 has 15 residues. CDR1 SGHRS and CDR2 YFSETQ come from the germline V gene. Between the trimmed V and J ends, which lost 5 bases and 1 base, there was a span of 13 bases.

The CDR3: CASVGTLTGGQETQYF. In DNA, the CDR3 is TGTGCCAGCGTGGGGACTCTAACAGGGGGCCAGGAGACCCAGTACTTC. V usage is TRBV28 and J usage is TRBJ2-5, with 9 nucleotides matching TRBD1. The CDR3 has 16 amino acids. Germline V gives CDR1 MDHEN, CDR2 SYDVKM. V trimming: 8 bases; J trimming: 5 bases; junction bases outside the gene matches: 15.

The chain carries TRBV28 and TRBJ2-7; TRBD1 agrees at 8 bases. The J segment lost 2 bases and the V segment lost 5 bases, leaving 2 bases of the junction unmatched. This CDR3 has 13 residues. Germline V gene lookup returns CDR1 MDHEN and CDR2 SYDVKM. CDR3 sequence (DNA): TGTGCCAGCAGTCCAGGGGGCCCCTACGAGCAGTACGTC. It encodes CASSPGGPYEQYV.

The chain links TRBV6-2 or TRBV6-3 to TRBJ1-2; TRBD1 matches at 10 bases. J gave up 4 bases and V 5 bases, and 7 bases lay outside the gene matches. Germline loops: CDR1 MNHEY, CDR2 SVGEGT. CDR3 size: 15 residues. The CDR3 is CASSPLTGGGYGYTF. CDR3 in DNA: TGTGCCAGCAGTCCCTTGACAGGGGGCGGCTATGGCTACACCTTC.

J is TRBJ2-1 and V is TRBV9; D may be TRBD2 (6 bases). Germline values: CDR1 SGDLS, CDR2 YYNGEE. There are 15 residues in the CDR3. V was shortened by 1 base and J by 2 bases, with 10 bases between the two germline ends. The CDR3 DNA reads as TGTGCCAGCAGCGTACGGCGGGATGCCTACAATGAGCAGTTCTTC. This gives the protein CASSVRRDAYNEQFF.